The TCR beta chain described here comes from a study of blood T cell repertoires in COVID-19. Across the study: Acute-phase and convalescent COVID-19 samples originated in the United States, Italy and Spain. Sample material is recorded as cDNA or gDNA derived from T cells, B-cell-depleted T cells, or PBMCs.

In the authors' methods: Scientists estimated how many nucleated cells there were by amplifying reference gene primers. Profiling relied on immunoSEQ multiplex PCR, and the TCRdb table lists in-frame clones only, not all of them. That table furnishes V, J and clone size, whereas the DNA furnished D and trimming. This table has 90,000 to 120,000 clones, 69% appearing once. With 0 bases removed from V and 0 bases from J, the gap between germline ends came to 7 bases. CDR1 is SGHKS and CDR2 is YYEKEE in the germline V gene (reference sequence). CDR3 length: 15 residues. This receptor was identified in a man older than 75 with acute or convalescent COVID-19. The chain has TRBV5-5 and TRBJ1-3; D is ambiguous. Sample: peripheral blood. CDR3 in amino acids: CASSLDSGSGNTIYF. The CDR3 DNA reads TGTGCCAGCAGCTTGGACAGCGGCTCTGGAAACACCATATATTTT.